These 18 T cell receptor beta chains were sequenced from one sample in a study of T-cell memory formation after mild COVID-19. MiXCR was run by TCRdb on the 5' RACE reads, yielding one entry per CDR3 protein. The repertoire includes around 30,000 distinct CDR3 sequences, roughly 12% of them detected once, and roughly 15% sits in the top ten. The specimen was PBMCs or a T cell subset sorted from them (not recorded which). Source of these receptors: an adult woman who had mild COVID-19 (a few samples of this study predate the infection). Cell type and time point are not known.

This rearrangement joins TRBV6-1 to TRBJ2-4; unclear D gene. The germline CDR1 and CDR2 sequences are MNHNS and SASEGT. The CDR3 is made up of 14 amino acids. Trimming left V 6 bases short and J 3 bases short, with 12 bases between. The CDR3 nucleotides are TGTGCCAGCAGCCCCCTGTCGGTCAAAAACATTCAGTACTTC. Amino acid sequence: CASSPLSVKNIQYF.

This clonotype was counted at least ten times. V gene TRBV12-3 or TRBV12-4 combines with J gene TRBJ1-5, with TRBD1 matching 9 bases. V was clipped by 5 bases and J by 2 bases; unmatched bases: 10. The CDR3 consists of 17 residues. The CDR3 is CASSKMTGGFGNQPQHF. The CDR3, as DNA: TGTGCCAGCAGTAAAATGACAGGGGGATTTGGCAATCAGCCCCAGCATTTT.

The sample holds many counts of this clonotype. The CDR3: CASSPIGEREGPRAKNIQYF. The CDR3 bases are TGTGCCAGCAGCCCCATCGGGGAGCGGGAGGGCCCTCGGGCCAAAAACATTCAGTACTTC. The V call is TRBV6-2 or TRBV6-3, the J call TRBJ2-4; TRBD2 matches 10 bases. Germline CDR1 MNHEY, CDR2 SVGEGT. The CDR3 totals 20 residues. Trimming at V came to 6 bases and at J to 1 base, leaving 18 bases not matched to a gene.

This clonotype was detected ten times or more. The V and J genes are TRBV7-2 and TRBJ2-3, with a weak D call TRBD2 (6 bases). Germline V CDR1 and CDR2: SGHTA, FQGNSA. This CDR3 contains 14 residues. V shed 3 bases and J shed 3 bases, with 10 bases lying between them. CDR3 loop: CASSFSGRTDTQYF. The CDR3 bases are TGTGCCAGCAGCTTCAGCGGGCGTACAGATACGCAGTATTTT.

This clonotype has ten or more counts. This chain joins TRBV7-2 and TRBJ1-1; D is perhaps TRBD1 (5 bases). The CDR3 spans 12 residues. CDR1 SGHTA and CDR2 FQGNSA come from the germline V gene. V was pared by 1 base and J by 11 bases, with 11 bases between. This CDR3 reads CASSLDQGTAFF. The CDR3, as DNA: TGTGCCAGCAGCTTAGATCAGGGAACGGCTTTCTTT.

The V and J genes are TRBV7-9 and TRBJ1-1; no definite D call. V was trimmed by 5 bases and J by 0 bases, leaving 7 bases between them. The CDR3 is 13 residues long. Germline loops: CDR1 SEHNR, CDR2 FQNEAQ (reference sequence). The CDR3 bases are TGTGCCAGCAGCCGACAATTGAACACTGAAGCTTTCTTT. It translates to CASSRQLNTEAFF.

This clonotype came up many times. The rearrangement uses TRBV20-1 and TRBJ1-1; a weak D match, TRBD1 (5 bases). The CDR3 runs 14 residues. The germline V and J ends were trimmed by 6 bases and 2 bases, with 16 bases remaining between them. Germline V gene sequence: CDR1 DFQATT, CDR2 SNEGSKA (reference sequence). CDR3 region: CSATKRGPNTEAFF. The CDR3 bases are TGCAGTGCGACCAAGCGGGGACCAAACACTGAAGCTTTCTTT.

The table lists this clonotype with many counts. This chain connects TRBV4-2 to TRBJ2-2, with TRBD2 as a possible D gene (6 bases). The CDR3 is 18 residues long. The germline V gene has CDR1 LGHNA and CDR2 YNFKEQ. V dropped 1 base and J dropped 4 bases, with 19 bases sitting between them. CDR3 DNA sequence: TGTGCCAGCAGCCAAGTTGGAGGGAAGGGATCGAGCACCGGGGAGCTGTTTTTT. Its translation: CASSQVGGKGSSTGELFF.

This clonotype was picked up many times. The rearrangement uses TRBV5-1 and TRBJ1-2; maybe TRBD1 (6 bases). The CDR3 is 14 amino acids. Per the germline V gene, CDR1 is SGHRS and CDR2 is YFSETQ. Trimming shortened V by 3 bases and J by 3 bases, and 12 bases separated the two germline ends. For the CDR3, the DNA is TGCGCCAGCAGCTCATGGGACACATACTATGGCTACACCTTC. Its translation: CASSSWDTYYGYTF. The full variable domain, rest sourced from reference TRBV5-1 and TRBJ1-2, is KAGVTQTPRYLIKTRGQQVTLSCSPISGHRSVSWYQQTPGQGLQFLFEYFSETQRNKGNFPGRFSGRQFSNSRSEMNVSTLELGDSALYLCASSSWDTYYGYTFGSGTRLTVV.

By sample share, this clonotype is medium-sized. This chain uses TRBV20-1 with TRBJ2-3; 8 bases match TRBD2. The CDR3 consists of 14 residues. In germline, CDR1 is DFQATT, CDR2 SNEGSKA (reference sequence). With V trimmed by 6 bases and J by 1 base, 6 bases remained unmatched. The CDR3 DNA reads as TGCAGTGCCAACGCGGGGGGTCGCACAGATACGCAGTATTTT. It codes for CSANAGGRTDTQYF.

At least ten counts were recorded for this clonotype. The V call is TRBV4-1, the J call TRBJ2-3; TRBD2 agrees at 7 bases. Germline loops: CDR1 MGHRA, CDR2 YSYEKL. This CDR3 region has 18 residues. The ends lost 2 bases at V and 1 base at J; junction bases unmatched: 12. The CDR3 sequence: CASSQPPDVAGGTDTQYF. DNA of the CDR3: TGCGCCAGCAGCCAACCCCCAGACGTTGCGGGGGGCACAGATACGCAGTATTTT.

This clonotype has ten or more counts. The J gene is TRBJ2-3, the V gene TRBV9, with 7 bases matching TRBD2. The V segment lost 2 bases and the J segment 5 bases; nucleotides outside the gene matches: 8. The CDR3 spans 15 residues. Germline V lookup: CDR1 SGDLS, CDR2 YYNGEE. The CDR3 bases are TGTGCCAGCAGCGTCTCGACGGGAGGACGAGATACGCAGTATTTT. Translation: CASSVSTGGRDTQYF.

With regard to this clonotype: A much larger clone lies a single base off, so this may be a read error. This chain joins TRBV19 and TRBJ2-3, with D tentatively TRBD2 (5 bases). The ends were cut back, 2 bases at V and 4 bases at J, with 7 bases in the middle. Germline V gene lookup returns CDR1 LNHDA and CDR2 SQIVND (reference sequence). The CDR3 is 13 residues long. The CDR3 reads CASSIRGPDTQYF. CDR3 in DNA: TGTGCCAGTAGTATACGGGGTCCAGATACGCAGTATTTT.

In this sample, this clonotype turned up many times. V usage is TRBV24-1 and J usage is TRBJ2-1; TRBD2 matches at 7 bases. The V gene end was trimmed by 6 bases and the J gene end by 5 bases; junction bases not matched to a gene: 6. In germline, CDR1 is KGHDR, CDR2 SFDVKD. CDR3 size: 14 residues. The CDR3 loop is CATSRSGQHNEQFF. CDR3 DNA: TGTGCCACCAGTCGTAGCGGGCAGCACAATGAGCAGTTCTTC.

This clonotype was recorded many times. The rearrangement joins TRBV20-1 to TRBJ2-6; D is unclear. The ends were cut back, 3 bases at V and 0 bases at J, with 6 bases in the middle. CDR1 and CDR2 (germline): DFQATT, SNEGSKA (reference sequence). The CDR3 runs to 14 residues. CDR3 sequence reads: CSASANSGANVLTF. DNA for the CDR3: TGCAGTGCTAGTGCAAACTCTGGGGCCAACGTCCTGACTTTC.

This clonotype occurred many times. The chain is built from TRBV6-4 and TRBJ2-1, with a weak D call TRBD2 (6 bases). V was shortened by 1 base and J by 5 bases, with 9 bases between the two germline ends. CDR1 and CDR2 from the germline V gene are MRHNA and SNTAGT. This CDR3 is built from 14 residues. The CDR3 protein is CASSDLGGNNEQFF. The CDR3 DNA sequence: TGTGCCAGCAGTGACTTGGGGGGTAACAATGAGCAGTTCTTC.

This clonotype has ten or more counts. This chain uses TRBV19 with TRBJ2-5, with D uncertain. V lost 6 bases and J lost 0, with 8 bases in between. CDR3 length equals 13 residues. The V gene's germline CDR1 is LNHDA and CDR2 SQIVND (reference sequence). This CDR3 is CASSRTYQETQYF. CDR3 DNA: TGTGCCAGTAGCAGAACGTACCAAGAGACCCAGTACTTC.

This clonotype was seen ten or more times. Here the CDR3 reads CATSRSGGPGQGSYSNQPQHF. CDR3 coding DNA: TGTGCCACCAGCAGATCCGGGGGCCCGGGACAGGGCTCCTATAGCAATCAGCCCCAGCATTTT. This rearrangement joins TRBV15 to TRBJ1-5; TRBD1 matches 9 bases. Germline V gene data show CDR1 as LNHNV and CDR2 as YYDKDF (reference sequence). V shed 2 bases, J shed 0 bases, and the junction held 17 bases outside the gene matches. The CDR3 is 21 amino acids. Full variable domain (missing parts from reference TRBV15 and TRBJ1-5): DAMVIQNPRYQVTQFGKPVTLSCSQTLNHNVMYWYQQKSSQAPKLLFHYYDKDFNNEADTPDNFQSRRPNTSFCFLDIRSPGLGDTAMYLCATSRSGGPGQGSYSNQPQHFGDGTRLSIL.